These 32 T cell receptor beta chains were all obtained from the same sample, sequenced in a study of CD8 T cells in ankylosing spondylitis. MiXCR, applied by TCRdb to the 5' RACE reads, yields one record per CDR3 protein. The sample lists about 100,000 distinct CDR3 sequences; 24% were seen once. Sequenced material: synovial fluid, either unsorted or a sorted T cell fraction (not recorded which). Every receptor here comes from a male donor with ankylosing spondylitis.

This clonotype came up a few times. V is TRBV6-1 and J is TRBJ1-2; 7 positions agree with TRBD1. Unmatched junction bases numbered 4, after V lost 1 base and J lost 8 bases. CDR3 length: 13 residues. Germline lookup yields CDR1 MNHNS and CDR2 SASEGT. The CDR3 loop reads CASSEGGDRGYTF. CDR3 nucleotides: TGTGCCAGCAGTGAAGGGGGGGACAGAGGCTACACCTTC.

As DNA, the CDR3 is TGTGCCAGCAGCAGGGACGTCATGAACACTGAAGCTTTCTTT. This codes for CASSRDVMNTEAFF. The chain employs TRBV6-1 and TRBJ1-1; TRBD1 is a possible D gene (5 bases). V was trimmed by 6 bases and J by 0 bases, leaving 11 bases between them. Germline V CDR1 and CDR2: MNHNS, SASEGT. This CDR3 comprises 14 residues.

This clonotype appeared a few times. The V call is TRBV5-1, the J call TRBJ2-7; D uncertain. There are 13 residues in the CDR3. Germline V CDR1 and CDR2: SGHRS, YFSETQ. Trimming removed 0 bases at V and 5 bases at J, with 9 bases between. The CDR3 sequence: CASSLGRADEQYV. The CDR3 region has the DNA TGCGCCAGCAGCTTGGGTAGGGCTGACGAGCAGTACGTC.

The chain's CDR3 is CASSLPGVSSYNEQFF. Here the CDR3 DNA reads TGCGCCAGCAGCTTGCCGGGGGTTAGCTCCTACAATGAGCAGTTCTTC. V gene TRBV5-1 combines with J gene TRBJ2-1; D is perhaps TRBD2 (6 bases). This CDR3 is built from 16 residues. Trimming left V 1 base short and J 0 bases short, with 11 bases between. Germline lookup yields CDR1 SGHRS and CDR2 YFSETQ.

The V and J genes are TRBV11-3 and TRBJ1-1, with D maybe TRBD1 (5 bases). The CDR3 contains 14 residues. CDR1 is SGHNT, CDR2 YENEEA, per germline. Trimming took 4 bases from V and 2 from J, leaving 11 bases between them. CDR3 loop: CASSSGTVNTEAFF. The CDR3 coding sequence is TGTGCCAGCAGCTCAGGGACGGTAAACACTGAAGCTTTCTTT.

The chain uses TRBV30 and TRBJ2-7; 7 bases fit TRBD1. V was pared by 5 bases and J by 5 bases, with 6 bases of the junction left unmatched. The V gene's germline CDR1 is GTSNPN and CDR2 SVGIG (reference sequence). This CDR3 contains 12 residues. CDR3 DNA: TGTGCCTGGGCCACAGGGGTCCACGAGCAGTACTTC. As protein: CAWATGVHEQYF.

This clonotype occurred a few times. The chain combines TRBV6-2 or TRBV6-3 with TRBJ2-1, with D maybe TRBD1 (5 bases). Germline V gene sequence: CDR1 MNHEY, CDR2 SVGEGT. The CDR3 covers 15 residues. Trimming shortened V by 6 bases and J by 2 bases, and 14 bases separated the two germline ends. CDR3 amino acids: CASRMTALTYNEQFF. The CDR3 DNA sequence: TGTGCCAGCAGAATGACAGCCCTCACCTACAATGAGCAGTTCTTC.

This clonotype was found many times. The CDR3 here is CAIKRDPGTSGNNEQFF. As DNA, the CDR3 is TGTGCCATCAAAAGAGACCCCGGGACTAGCGGTAACAATGAGCAGTTCTTC. The J gene is TRBJ2-1, the V gene TRBV10-3; TRBD2 matches 11 bases. The CDR3 is 17 residues long. V gave up 7 bases and J gave up 5 bases; unmatched junction bases: 13. Germline CDR1 is ENHRY and CDR2 is SYGVKD.

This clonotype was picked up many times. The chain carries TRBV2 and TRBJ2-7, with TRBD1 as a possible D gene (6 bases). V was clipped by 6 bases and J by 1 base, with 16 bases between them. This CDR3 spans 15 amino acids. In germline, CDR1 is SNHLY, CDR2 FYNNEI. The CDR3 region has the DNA TGTGCCAGCAGCGGACAGAGAGACCCGTCCTACGAGCAGTACTTC. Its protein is CASSGQRDPSYEQYF.

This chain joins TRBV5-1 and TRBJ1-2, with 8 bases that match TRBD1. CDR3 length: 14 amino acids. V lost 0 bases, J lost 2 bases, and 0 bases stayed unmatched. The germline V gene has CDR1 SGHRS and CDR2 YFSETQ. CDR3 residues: CASSLGDRNYGYTF. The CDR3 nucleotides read TGCGCCAGCAGCTTGGGGGACAGGAACTATGGCTACACCTTC.

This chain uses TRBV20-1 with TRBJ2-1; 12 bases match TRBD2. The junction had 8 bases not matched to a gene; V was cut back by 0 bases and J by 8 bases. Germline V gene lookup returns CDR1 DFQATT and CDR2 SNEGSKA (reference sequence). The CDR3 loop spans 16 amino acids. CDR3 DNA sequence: TGCAGTGCTAGAGATGCCTCTAGCGGGAGGGCGGATGAGCAGTTCTTC. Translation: CSARDASSGRADEQFF.

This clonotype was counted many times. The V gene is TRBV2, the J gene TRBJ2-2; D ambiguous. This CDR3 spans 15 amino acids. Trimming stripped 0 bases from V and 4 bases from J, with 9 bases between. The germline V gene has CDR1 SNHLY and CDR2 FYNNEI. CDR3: CASSEAVDSTGELFF. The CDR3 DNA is TGTGCCAGCAGTGAAGCGGTGGATTCCACCGGGGAGCTGTTTTTT.

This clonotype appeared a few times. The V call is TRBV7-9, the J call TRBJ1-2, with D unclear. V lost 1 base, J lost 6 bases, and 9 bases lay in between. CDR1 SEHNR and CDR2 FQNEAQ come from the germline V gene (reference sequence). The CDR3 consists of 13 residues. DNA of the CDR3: TGTGCCAGCAGCTTAGAACGGTCTAATGGCTACACCTTC. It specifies CASSLERSNGYTF.

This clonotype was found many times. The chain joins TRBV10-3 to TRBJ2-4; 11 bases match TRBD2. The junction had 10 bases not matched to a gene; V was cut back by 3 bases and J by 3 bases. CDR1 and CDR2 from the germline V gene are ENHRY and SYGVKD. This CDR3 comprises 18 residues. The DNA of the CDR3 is TGTGCCATCAGTGATACTAGCGGGAGTAATTGGGGCAAAAACATTCAGTACTTC. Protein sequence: CAISDTSGSNWGKNIQYF.

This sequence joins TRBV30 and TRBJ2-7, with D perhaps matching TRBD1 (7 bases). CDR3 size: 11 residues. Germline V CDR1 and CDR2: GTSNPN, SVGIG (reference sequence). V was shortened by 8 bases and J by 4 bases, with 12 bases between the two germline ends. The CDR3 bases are TGTGCCCAGGAGGGGGCTTACGAGCAGTACTTC. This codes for CAQEGAYEQYF.

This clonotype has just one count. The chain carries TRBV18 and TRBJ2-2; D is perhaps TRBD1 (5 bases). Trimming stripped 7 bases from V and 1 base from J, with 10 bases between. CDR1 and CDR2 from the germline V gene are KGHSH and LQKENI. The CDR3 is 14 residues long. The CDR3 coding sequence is TGTGCCAGCTTCTTTGACAGGAACACCGGGGAGCTGTTTTTT. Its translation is CASFFDRNTGELFF.

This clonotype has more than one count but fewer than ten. The CDR3 DNA sequence: TGTGCCAGCAATCGAGCGGGATTTGGGGCCAACGTCCTGACTTTC. It specifies CASNRAGFGANVLTF. The chain employs TRBV12-3 or TRBV12-4 and TRBJ2-6, with 7 bases lining up with TRBD2. This CDR3 has 15 amino acids. V lost 7 bases and J lost 3; bases outside the gene matches: 6.

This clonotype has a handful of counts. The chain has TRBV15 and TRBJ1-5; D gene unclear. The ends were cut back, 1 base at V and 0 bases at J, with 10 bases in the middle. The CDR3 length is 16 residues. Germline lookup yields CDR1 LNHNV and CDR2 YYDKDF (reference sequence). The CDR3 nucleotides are TGTGCCACCAGCAGAGGGGCAGGCAATAGCAATCAGCCCCAGCATTTT. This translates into CATSRGAGNSNQPQHF. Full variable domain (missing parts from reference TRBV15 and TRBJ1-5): DAMVIQNPRYQVTQFGKPVTLSCSQTLNHNVMYWYQQKSSQAPKLLFHYYDKDFNNEADTPDNFQSRRPNTSFCFLDIRSPGLGDTAMYLCATSRGAGNSNQPQHFGDGTRLSIL.

Written as DNA, the CDR3 is TGTGCCAGCAGCAACGAGGGACAGGGGTATGGCTACACCTTC. It encodes CASSNEGQGYGYTF. The V call is TRBV9, the J call TRBJ1-2; 10 bases are a match to TRBD1. The CDR3 is 14 residues long. The trim removed 4 bases at V and 5 bases at J, leaving 5 bases unmatched. CDR1 and CDR2 (germline): SGDLS, YYNGEE.

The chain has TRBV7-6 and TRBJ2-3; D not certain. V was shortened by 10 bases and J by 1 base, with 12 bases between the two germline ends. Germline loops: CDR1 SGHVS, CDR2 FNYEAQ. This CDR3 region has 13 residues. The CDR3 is CATKLRGTDTQYF. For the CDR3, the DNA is TGTGCCACCAAGCTAAGGGGCACAGATACGCAGTATTTT.

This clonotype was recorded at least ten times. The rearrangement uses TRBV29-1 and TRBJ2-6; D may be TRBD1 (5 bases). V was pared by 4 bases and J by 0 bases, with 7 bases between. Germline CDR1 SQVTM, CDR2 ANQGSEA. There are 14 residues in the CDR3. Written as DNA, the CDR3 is TGCAGCGTTGGACAGCTCTCTGGGGCCAACGTCCTGACTTTC. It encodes CSVGQLSGANVLTF.

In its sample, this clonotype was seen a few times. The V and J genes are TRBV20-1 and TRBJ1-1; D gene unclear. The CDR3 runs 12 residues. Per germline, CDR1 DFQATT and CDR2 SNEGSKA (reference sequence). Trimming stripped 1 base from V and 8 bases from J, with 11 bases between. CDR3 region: CSARVSGSEAFF. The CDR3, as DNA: TGCAGTGCTAGAGTTTCCGGGTCCGAAGCTTTCTTT.

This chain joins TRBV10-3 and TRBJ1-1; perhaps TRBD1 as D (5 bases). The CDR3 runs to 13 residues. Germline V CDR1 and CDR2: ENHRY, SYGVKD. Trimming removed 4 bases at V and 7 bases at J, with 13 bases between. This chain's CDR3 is CAISVGGGIEAFF. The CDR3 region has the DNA TGTGCCATCAGTGTTGGGGGGGGGATTGAAGCTTTCTTT.

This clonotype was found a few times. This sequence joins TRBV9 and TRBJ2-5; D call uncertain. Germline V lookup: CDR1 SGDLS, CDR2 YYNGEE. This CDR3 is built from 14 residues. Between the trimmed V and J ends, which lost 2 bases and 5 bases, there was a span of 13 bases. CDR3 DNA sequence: TGTGCCAGCAGCGTCGGCAGTTTAGGCGAGACCCAGTACTTC. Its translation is CASSVGSLGETQYF.

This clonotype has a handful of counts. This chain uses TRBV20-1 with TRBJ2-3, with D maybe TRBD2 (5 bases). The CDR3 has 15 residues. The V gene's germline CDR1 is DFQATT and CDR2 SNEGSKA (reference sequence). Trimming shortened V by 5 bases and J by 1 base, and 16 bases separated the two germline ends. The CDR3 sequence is CSAFSRVEGTDTQYF. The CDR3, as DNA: TGCAGTGCTTTCTCCCGAGTGGAGGGCACAGATACGCAGTATTTT.

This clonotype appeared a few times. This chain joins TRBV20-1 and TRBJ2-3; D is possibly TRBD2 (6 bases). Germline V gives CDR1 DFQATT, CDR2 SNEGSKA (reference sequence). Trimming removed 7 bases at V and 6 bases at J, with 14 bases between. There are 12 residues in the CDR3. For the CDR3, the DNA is TGCAGTGTCCGGGGGTTCGGGGATACGCAGTATTTT. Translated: CSVRGFGDTQYF.

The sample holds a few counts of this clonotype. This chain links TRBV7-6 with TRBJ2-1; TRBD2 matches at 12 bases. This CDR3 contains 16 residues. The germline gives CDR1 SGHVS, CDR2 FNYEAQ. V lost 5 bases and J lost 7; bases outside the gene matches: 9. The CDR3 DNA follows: TGTGCCAGCAGCCCAGGCACTAGCGGGAGGAGAAATGAGCAGTTCTTC. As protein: CASSPGTSGRRNEQFF.

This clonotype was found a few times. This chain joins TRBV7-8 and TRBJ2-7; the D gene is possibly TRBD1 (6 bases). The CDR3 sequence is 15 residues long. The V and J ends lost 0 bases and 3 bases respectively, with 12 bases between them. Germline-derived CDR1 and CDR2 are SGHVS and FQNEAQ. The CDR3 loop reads CASSLARRTDYEQYF. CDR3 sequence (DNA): TGTGCCAGCAGCTTAGCGCGACGGACAGACTACGAGCAGTACTTC. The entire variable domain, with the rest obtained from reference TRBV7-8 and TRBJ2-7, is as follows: GAGVSQSPRYKVAKRGQDVALRCDPISGHVSLFWYQQALGQGPEFLTYFQNEAQLDKSGLPSDRFFAERPEGSVSTLKIQRTQQEDSAVYLCASSLARRTDYEQYFGPGTRLTVT.

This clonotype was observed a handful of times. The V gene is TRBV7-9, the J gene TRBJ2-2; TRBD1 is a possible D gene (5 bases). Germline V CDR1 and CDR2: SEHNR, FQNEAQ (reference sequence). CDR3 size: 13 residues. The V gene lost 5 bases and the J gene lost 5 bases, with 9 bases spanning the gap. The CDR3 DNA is TGTGCCAGCAGCCCAGGGATTACCGGGGAGCTGTTTTTT. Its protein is CASSPGITGELFF.

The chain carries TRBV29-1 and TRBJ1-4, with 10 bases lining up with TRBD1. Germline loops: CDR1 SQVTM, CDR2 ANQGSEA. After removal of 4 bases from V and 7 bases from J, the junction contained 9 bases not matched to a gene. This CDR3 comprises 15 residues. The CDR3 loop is CSVGVWRQGAEKLFF. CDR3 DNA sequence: TGCAGCGTTGGAGTGTGGAGACAGGGGGCTGAAAAACTGTTTTTT. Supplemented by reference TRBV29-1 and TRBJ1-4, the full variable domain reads SAVISQKPSRDICQRGTSLTIQCQVDSQVTMMFWYRQQPGQSLTLIATANQGSEATYESGFVIDKFPISRPNLTFSTLTVSNMSPEDSSIYLCSVGVWRQGAEKLFFGSGTQLSVL.

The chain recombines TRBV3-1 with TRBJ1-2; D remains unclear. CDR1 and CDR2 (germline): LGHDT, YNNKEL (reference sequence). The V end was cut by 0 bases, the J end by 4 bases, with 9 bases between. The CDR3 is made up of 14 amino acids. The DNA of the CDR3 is TGTGCCAGCAGCCAAGAGGGTGTTAGCTATGGCTACACCTTC. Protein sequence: CASSQEGVSYGYTF.

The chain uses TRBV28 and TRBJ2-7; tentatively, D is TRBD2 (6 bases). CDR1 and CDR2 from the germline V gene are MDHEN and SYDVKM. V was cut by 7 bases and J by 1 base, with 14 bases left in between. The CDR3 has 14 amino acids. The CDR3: CASTSEGGSYEQYV. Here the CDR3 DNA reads TGTGCCAGCACCTCGGAGGGCGGGTCCTACGAGCAGTACGTC.